Ten or more counts support the clone carrying this T cell receptor (beta chain). The target antigen is unknown. The CDR3 is 17 amino acids. V trimming: 3 bases; J trimming: 0 bases; junction bases outside the gene matches: 8. Every molecule of TCR cDNA had its own unique molecular identifier. TCRdb ran MiXCR on the 5' RACE reads and lists one entry per CDR3 protein. The sample yields more than 10,000 distinct CDR3 sequences, roughly 5.4% seen once. Time point here: sample taken at primary tumor resection. The donors were some 70 patients with non-small cell lung cancer that was early-stage and untreated. Sequencing covered unsorted whole RNA taken from tumor, nontumor lung or frozen PBMC. The record originates from a study of spatial heterogeneity in lung cancer. Study-wide context: TCR transcript abundance in tumor regions was strongly correlated with the T cell module score obtained from matched bulk RNA-seq. Study-level results: Mutation counts in tumors were tracked by counts of expanded intratumoral alpha and beta TCRs.

The sequencing here drew on lung tumor tissue, taken at surgery. The chain carries TRBV12-3 or TRBV12-4 and TRBJ2-3; 8 nucleotides agree with TRBD2. The clonotype comes from a male donor with early-stage non-small cell lung cancer. The CDR3 bases are TGTGCCAGCAGTTTTGCGGGGGGCCTCTCTAGCACAGATACGCAGTATTTT. Translated, it gives CASSFAGGLSSTDTQYF.